The entry below gives a single T cell receptor beta chain sequence along with its context. The PCR had 60 Vbeta and 13 Jbeta primers. Sequenced by immunoSEQ multiplex PCR; TCRdb stores in-frame clones only, minus some. Its table lists about 160,000 clones. This CDR3 has 16 amino acids. Germline V lookup: CDR1 SGDLS, CDR2 YYNGEE. The germline V and J ends were trimmed by 0 bases and 1 base, with 11 bases remaining between them. The data are from a study of cytomegalovirus exposure and HLA in healthy donors. This TCR was sampled from a woman in her fifties or sixties in good health and CMV-seronegative. Sequences were obtained from PBMCs. The chain couples TRBV9 to TRBJ1-3; no firm D call. CDR3 residues: CASSVEQTRSGNTIYF. Here the CDR3 DNA reads TGTGCCAGCAGCGTAGAACAGACTAGATCTGGAAACACCATATATTTT.